Listed below are T cell receptor beta chains from one sample, sequenced in a study of OX40 agonist ivuxolimab in advanced cancers. The table came from immunoSEQ multiplex PCR; TCRdb's copy has only in-frame clones and leaves some out. The table shows tens of thousands of clones, with 82% occurring only once. Material: CD4+ or CD8+ T cells sorted from blood, obtained in a trial of the OX40 agonist ivuxolimab. The receptors were gathered from an adult with an advanced solid tumor such as melanoma, head and neck, liver or kidney cancer. Both conserved end residues are part of each CDR3. A D gene is named only where the DNA matches it firmly. A row's size may be missing; if present it is once, few, many or a size class.

clone size: once
D gene: NA
V gene: TRBV20-1
J gene: TRBJ2-7
CDR3 protein: CSASLSYEQYF
CDR3 DNA: TGCAGTGCTAGCCTGTCCTACGAGCAGTACTTC

clone size: NA
D gene: TRBD1
V gene: TRBV30
J gene: TRBJ2-1
CDR3 protein: CAWRRDRGSYNEQFF
CDR3 DNA: TGTGCCTGGCGACGGGACAGGGGGTCCTACAATGAGCAGTTCTTC

clone size: NA
D gene: NA
V gene: TRBV29-1
J gene: TRBJ2-1
CDR3 protein: CSVDGGSRLHRTNEQFF
CDR3 DNA: TGCAGCGTTGATGGGGGTTCGAGGCTTCACAGAACGAATGAGCAGTTCTTC

clone size: few
D gene: NA
V gene: TRBV29-1
J gene: TRBJ1-1
CDR3 protein: CSVDPAGGNTEAFF
CDR3 DNA: TGCAGCGTTGACCCGGCAGGTGGGAACACTGAAGCTTTCTTT

clone size: NA
D gene: NA
V gene: TRBV9
J gene: TRBJ1-1
CDR3 protein: CASSASSMNTEAFF
CDR3 DNA: TGTGCCAGCAGCGCTTCGAGCATGAACACTGAAGCTTTCTTT

clone size: NA
D gene: TRBD1
V gene: TRBV14
J gene: TRBJ2-5
CDR3 protein: CASSQDGGTGEQYF
CDR3 DNA: TGTGCCAGCAGCCAAGATGGAGGGACAGGGGAGCAGTACTTC

clone size: NA
D gene: NA
V gene: TRBV18
J gene: TRBJ1-1
CDR3 protein: CASSPRIVGGGTEAFF
CDR3 DNA: TGTGCCAGCTCACCACGAATTGTAGGAGGTGGTACTGAAGCTTTCTTT

clone size: NA
D gene: TRBD1
V gene: TRBV28
J gene: TRBJ1-2
CDR3 protein: CASGSQGAGNGYTF
CDR3 DNA: TGTGCCAGCGGCTCTCAGGGGGCGGGAAATGGCTACACCTTC

clone size: NA
D gene: NA
V gene: TRBV7-6
J gene: TRBJ2-7
CDR3 protein: CASSLEQGKSYEQYF
CDR3 DNA: TGTGCCAGCAGCTTAGAACAGGGAAAATCCTACGAGCAGTACTTC

clone size: NA
D gene: NA
V gene: TRBV10-3
J gene: TRBJ1-5
CDR3 protein: CAISESGQSNQPQHF
CDR3 DNA: TGTGCCATCAGTGAGTCGGGGCAGTCGAATCAGCCCCAGCATTTT

clone size: few
D gene: TRBD1
V gene: TRBV18
J gene: TRBJ2-7
CDR3 protein: CASSPRQGKDEQYF
CDR3 DNA: TGTGCCAGCTCACCCCGACAGGGTAAGGACGAGCAGTACTTC

clone size: NA
D gene: NA
V gene: TRBV27
J gene: TRBJ2-1
CDR3 protein: CASGATGGFGEQFF
CDR3 DNA: TGTGCCAGCGGAGCAACCGGGGGATTTGGTGAGCAGTTCTTC

clone size: NA
D gene: NA
V gene: TRBV2
J gene: TRBJ1-1
CDR3 protein: CASREWDSTEAFF
CDR3 DNA: TGTGCCAGCAGGGAATGGGATAGCACTGAAGCTTTCTTT

clone size: NA
D gene: NA
V gene: TRBV27
J gene: TRBJ1-6
CDR3 protein: CASSPGYRNSPLHF
CDR3 DNA: TGTGCCAGCAGTCCCGGGTATCGGAATTCACCCCTCCACTTT

clone size: NA
D gene: TRBD1
V gene: TRBV5-4
J gene: TRBJ2-5
CDR3 protein: CASSPRGGWQRETQYF
CDR3 DNA: TGTGCCAGCAGCCCCCGAGGGGGCTGGCAAAGGGAGACCCAGTACTTC

clone size: NA
D gene: NA
V gene: TRBV28
J gene: TRBJ1-2
CDR3 protein: CASSPLGGVVGYTF
CDR3 DNA: TGTGCCAGCAGTCCCTTAGGAGGCGTCGTTGGCTACACCTTC

clone size: NA
D gene: NA
V gene: TRBV4-1
J gene: TRBJ1-4
CDR3 protein: CASSQAGLDNEKLFF
CDR3 DNA: TGCGCCAGCAGCCAGGCGGGGCTGGATAATGAAAAACTGTTTTTT

clone size: NA
D gene: NA
V gene: TRBV6-5
J gene: TRBJ1-2
CDR3 protein: CASSYRDQRGYTF
CDR3 DNA: TGTGCCAGCAGTTACCGGGACCAGCGAGGCTACACCTTC

clone size: NA
D gene: NA
V gene: TRBV19
J gene: TRBJ1-5
CDR3 protein: CASSIPIDQPQHF
CDR3 DNA: TGTGCCAGTAGTATCCCTATCGATCAGCCCCAGCATTTT

clone size: few
D gene: NA
V gene: TRBV28
J gene: TRBJ1-1
CDR3 protein: CASSSGTLNTEAFF
CDR3 DNA: TGTGCCAGCAGTTCTGGGACCTTGAACACTGAAGCTTTCTTT

clone size: NA
D gene: NA
V gene: TRBV11-2
J gene: TRBJ1-4
CDR3 protein: CASSLAGLDEKLFF
CDR3 DNA: TGTGCCAGCAGCTTAGCGGGCCTCGATGAAAAACTGTTTTTT

clone size: NA
D gene: TRBD1
V gene: TRBV15
J gene: TRBJ2-1
CDR3 protein: CATSRKPGQFPLGNEQFF
CDR3 DNA: TGTGCCACCAGCAGAAAACCGGGACAGTTCCCGCTAGGCAATGAGCAGTTCTTC